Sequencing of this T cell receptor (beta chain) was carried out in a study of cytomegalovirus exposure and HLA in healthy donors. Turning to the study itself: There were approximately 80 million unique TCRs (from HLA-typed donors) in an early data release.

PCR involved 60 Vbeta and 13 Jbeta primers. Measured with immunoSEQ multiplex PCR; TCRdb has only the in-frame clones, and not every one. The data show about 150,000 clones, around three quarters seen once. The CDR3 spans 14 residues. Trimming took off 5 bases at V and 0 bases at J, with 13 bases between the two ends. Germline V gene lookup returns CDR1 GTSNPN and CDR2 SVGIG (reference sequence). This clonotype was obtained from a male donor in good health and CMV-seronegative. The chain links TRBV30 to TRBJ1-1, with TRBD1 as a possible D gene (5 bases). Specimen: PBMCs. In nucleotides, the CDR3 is TGTGCCTGGGGACAAGGGGCGGTGAACACTGAAGCTTTCTTT. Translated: CAWGQGAVNTEAFF.